This section outlines one TCR beta chain sequence together with its context. Its antigen is as yet unknown. This specimen comes from a study of T cell responses to AZD1222 COVID-19 vaccine. Study-wide points: Nearly half of spike-specific TCRs reportedly go after variant regions that carry no mutations. Repertoire sampling happened only post peak T cell response. Seropositive AZD1222 recipients at baseline numbered only five or six.

It was second doses at about 4 or about 12 weeks that were pooled. From germline, CDR1 is MNHEY and CDR2 SVGEGT. The V end was cut by 1 base, the J end by 4 bases, with 5 bases between. The CDR3 length is 14 residues. The data were produced by immunoSEQ multiplex PCR, yet TCRdb's version contains in-frame clones alone and is incomplete. Of approximately 180,000 clones in the sample, roughly 91% were seen once. The chain recombines TRBV6-2 or TRBV6-3 with TRBJ1-6; D unresolved. The receptor comes from an adult who received the AZD1222 COVID-19 vaccine. Sequences were derived from peripheral blood, sampled 28 days after the second AZD1222 dose. This CDR3 is CASSYWGYNSPLHF. In nucleotides, the CDR3 is TGTGCCAGCAGTTACTGGGGATATAATTCACCCCTCCACTTT.